This TCR beta chain was sequenced for a study of cytomegalovirus exposure and HLA in healthy donors. Background on the study: Previous work identified roughly 120 million unique TCR beta sequences from roughly 180 million T cells.

PCR was performed using 60 Vbeta and 13 Jbeta primers. The table came from immunoSEQ multiplex PCR; TCRdb's copy has only in-frame clones and leaves some out. The table shows some 150,000 clones, with 81% occurring only once. Sequencing was carried out using PBMCs. This receptor was taken from a woman between 45 and 65 years old in good health and CMV-seronegative.

CDR3 nucleotide sequence: TGTGCCAGTAGTTTGGACTTACTGTACCAAGAGACCCAGTACTTC. Encoded protein: CASSLDLLYQETQYF. The chain links TRBV19 to TRBJ2-5; D possibly corresponds to TRBD2 (5 bases). Germline assignment: CDR1 LNHDA and CDR2 SQIVND (reference sequence). This CDR3 has 15 residues. Trimming left V 5 bases short and J 0 bases short, with 13 bases between.